This T cell receptor beta chain comes out of a study of blood T cell repertoires in COVID-19 (dated by TCRdb to the early 2020s). Study-level background: Samples covering the acute and convalescent phases of COVID-19 were provided by collaborators in the United States, Italy and Spain. The samples were drawn from two sources: the first 160 participants of the ongoing ImmuneRACE study, and 950 to 1,500 subjects contributed by 6 global collaborators. The repertoires were made available in a free public database intended to serve as a resource for research on the immune response to SARS-CoV-2. HLA class I and class II types, where available, came from metadata supplied by the sample provider rather than from assay-based typing. The sample metadata nearly always contained a de-identified subject ID, COVID-19 status, age in years and sex. The dataset comprised deeply sampled blood TCRbeta repertoires from subjects exposed to, actively infected with, or recovered from COVID-19. The prospective study material was composed of cDNA or gDNA derived from T cells, B-cell-depleted T cells, or PBMCs.

Each collaborating institution followed its own protocols to collect whole blood in K2EDTA tubes. Collaborator samples were shipped for TCRbeta analysis as frozen whole blood, isolated PBMCs, or DNA extracted from either sample type. After removal of 3 bases from V and 4 bases from J, the junction retains 10 bases not matched to a gene. The CDR3, from cysteine to phenylalanine, totals 16 residues. Here the CDR3 DNA is all that survives: 48 bases in frame from base 1. According to the germline V gene, CDR1 reads SGHRS and CDR2 reads YFSETQ. Details on this clone: Its antigen remains undetermined. No base quality information exists; no much larger clone differs at one position.

The immunoSEQ Assay, a bias-controlled multiplex PCR, was used to amplify TCRbeta CDR3 regions from genomic DNA. In the source study's methods: Within the assay, amplification of reference gene primers was used to estimate how many nucleated cells each sample contained. To quantify the absolute abundance of each unique TCRbeta CDR3 rearrangement, sequence reads were collapsed and filtered. For each sample, productive Simpson clonality was calculated as the square root of Simpson's diversity index across productive rearrangements. Not all clones reach the TCRdb copy of this immuneACCESS table, which keeps in-frame sequences only. Checked studies attribute under half of the gap to unresolved V genes and leave the rest unexplained. Clone size and V and J calls were adopted from that table, with D and trimming inferred from the DNA. Here the sample has tens of thousands of clones; 65% to 85% occur a single time. The biggest ten clones account for 25% to 30% of the sample.

Results and caveats for the whole study, not just this receptor: The quantity of clinical and demographic metadata differed by source and by participant and was supplied without curation.

In this chain, TRBV5-1 is recombined with TRBJ2-1; TRBD1 matches 7 bases in the middle. Sequencing input: peripheral blood. This sequence originates from a woman of 80 years or more with acute or convalescent COVID-19. CDR3 reads: CASSSQTGRLYNEQFF. The sequenced DNA: TGCGCCAGCAGCTCCCAGACAGGGAGACTTTACAATGAGCAGTTCTTC.